Presented here are 11 T cell receptor beta chains from one specimen sequenced in a study of cytomegalovirus exposure and HLA in healthy donors. The PCR employed 60 Vbeta primers together with 13 Jbeta primers. Clones were read by immunoSEQ multiplex PCR, and TCRdb kept only the in-frame ones, dropping some. The sample holds some 140,000 clones, approximately 75% seen once. Source material: PBMCs. The receptors stem from a man aged 18 to 29 in good health and CMV-seronegative.

This clone was counted once. This chain joins TRBV9 and TRBJ2-5, with 8 bases identical to TRBD2. Germline CDR1 is SGDLS and CDR2 is YYNGEE. The CDR3 has 17 residues. Trimming at V came to 0 bases and at J to 7 bases, leaving 14 bases not matched to a gene. The CDR3 sequence is CASSVGLAGPKEGTQYF. The CDR3 nucleotides read TGTGCCAGCAGCGTAGGCCTAGCGGGCCCCAAAGAGGGGACCCAGTACTTC.

The chain recombines TRBV27 with TRBJ1-3; 8 bases are shared with TRBD1. J was trimmed by 0 bases and V by 3 bases; bases with no gene match: 4. The CDR3 length is 16 residues. Germline CDR1 reads MNHEY; CDR2 reads SMNVEV (reference sequence). The CDR3 DNA reads as TGTGCCAGCAGTTTGCCGGGACAGGTCTCTGGAAACACCATATATTTT. Translated, it gives CASSLPGQVSGNTIYF.

This chain connects TRBV19 to TRBJ2-7; 9 bases match TRBD1. Germline V gene lookup returns CDR1 LNHDA and CDR2 SQIVND (reference sequence). Germline trimming cut 2 bases from V and 3 bases from J; bases unmatched to any gene: 2. The length of the CDR3 is 14 residues. The CDR3 DNA reads TGTGCCAGTAGTATACCGGGACAGGGCTACGAGCAGTACTTC. Amino acids: CASSIPGQGYEQYF.

In this sample, this clone turned up a few times. This sequence joins TRBV19 and TRBJ2-2, with 8 bases that match TRBD1. J lost 2 bases, V lost 6 bases, and 2 bases had no gene match. CDR3 length equals 14 residues. Germline V gives CDR1 LNHDA, CDR2 SQIVND (reference sequence). The CDR3: CASRGQANTGELFF. CDR3 DNA: TGTGCCAGTAGGGGACAGGCAAACACCGGGGAGCTGTTTTTT.

V gene TRBV28 combines with J gene TRBJ1-5; tentative D call: TRBD1 (5 bases). There are 13 residues in the CDR3. Germline V gene sequence: CDR1 MDHEN, CDR2 SYDVKM. The V end lost 10 bases, the J end lost 7 bases, and 17 bases lay between the germline ends. The CDR3 sequence: CAISFSGDQPQHF. The DNA of the CDR3 is TGTGCCATCTCCTTTTCGGGGGACCAGCCCCAGCATTTT.

This rearrangement joins TRBV7-8 to TRBJ2-2; 14 bases agree with TRBD2. CDR1 is SGHVS and CDR2 is FQNEAQ in the germline V gene. The CDR3 covers 18 residues. The V and J ends lost 4 bases and 5 bases, in that order; junction bases with no gene match: 9. Here the CDR3 reads CASSSAGTSGGYTGELFF. The DNA for the CDR3 is TGTGCCAGCAGCTCGGCCGGGACTAGCGGGGGTTATACCGGGGAGCTGTTTTTT.

This clone was picked up one time. This chain uses TRBV27 with TRBJ2-7; 10 bases agree with TRBD2. Germline values: CDR1 MNHEY, CDR2 SMNVEV (reference sequence). The CDR3 is 15 amino acids. With V trimmed by 7 bases and J by 1 base, 7 bases remained unmatched. DNA of the CDR3: TGTGCCAGCAATCCTAGCGGGGGACTTTCCTACGAGCAGTACTTC. As protein: CASNPSGGLSYEQYF.

CDR3: CASNRVTNYGYTF. CDR3 DNA: TGTGCCAGCAACAGGGTAACTAACTATGGCTACACCTTC. V and J are TRBV6-6 and TRBJ1-2; maybe TRBD1 (6 bases). Germline assignment: CDR1 MNHNY and CDR2 SVGAGI (reference sequence). The germline V and J ends were trimmed by 7 bases and 0 bases, with 9 bases remaining between them. The CDR3 consists of 13 residues.

The chain employs TRBV9 and TRBJ1-1; D is uncertain. Trimming left V 4 bases short and J 0 bases short, with 7 bases between. CDR1 and CDR2 from the germline V gene are SGDLS and YYNGEE. This CDR3 comprises 13 residues. The CDR3 region is CASSSTLNTEAFF. The CDR3, as DNA: TGTGCCAGCAGCTCGACTTTGAACACTGAAGCTTTCTTT.

This clone was detected a few times. The chain combines TRBV20-1 with TRBJ1-1; no clear D. V lost 4 bases and J 11 bases, leaving 11 bases between the germline ends. CDR3 length: 10 amino acids. Germline V gives CDR1 DFQATT, CDR2 SNEGSKA (reference sequence). CDR3 residues: CSAINIGAFF. The CDR3, as DNA: TGCAGTGCTATTAACATCGGGGCTTTCTTT.

This chain links TRBV15 with TRBJ2-7; weak D call: TRBD2 (5 bases). The ends were cut back, 0 bases at V and 2 bases at J, with 11 bases in the middle. The CDR3 has 15 residues. Per germline, CDR1 LNHNV and CDR2 YYDKDF (reference sequence). In nucleotides, the CDR3 is TGTGCCACCAGCAGAGATTGGAGAGGGACCTACGAGCAGTACTTC. This sequence encodes CATSRDWRGTYEQYF.